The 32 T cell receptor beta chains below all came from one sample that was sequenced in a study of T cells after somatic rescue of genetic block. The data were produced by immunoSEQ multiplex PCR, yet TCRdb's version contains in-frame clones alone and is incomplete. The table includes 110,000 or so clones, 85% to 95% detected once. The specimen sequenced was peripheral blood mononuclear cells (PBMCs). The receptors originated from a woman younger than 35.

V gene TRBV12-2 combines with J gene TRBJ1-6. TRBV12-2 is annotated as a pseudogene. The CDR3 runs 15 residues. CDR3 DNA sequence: TGTGCAAGTCGCTTAGGGGGGGCTGATAATTCACCCCTCCACTTT. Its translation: CASRLGGADNSPLHF.

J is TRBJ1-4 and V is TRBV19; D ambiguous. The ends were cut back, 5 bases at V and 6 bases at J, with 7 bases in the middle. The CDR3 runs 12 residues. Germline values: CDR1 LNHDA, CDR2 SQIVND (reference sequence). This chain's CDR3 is CASSGGHEKLFF. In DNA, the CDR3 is TGTGCCAGTAGTGGTGGCCATGAAAAACTGTTTTTT.

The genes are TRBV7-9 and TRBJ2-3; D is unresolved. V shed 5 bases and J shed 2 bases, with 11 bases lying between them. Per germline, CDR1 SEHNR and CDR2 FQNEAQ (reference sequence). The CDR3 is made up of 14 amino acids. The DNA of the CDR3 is TGTGCCAGCAGCGCGCGGATAATCACAGATACGCAGTATTTT. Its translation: CASSARIITDTQYF.

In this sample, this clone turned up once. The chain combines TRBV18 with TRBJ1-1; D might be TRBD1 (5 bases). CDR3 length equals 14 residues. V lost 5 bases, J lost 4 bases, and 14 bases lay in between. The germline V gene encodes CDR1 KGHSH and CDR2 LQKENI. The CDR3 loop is CASSIQGGITEAFF. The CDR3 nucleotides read TGTGCCAGCTCAATTCAGGGAGGGATCACTGAAGCTTTCTTT.

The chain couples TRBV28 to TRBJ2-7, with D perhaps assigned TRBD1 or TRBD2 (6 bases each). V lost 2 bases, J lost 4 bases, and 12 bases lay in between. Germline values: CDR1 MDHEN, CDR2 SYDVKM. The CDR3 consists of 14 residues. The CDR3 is CASSLRGGPYEQYF. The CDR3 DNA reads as TGTGCCAGCAGTTTAAGAGGGGGGCCGTACGAGCAGTACTTC.

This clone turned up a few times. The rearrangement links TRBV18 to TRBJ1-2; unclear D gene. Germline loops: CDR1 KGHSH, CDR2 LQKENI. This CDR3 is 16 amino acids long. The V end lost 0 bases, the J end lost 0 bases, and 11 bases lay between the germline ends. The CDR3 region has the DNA TGTGCCAGCTCACCACCGCAAGCGGTTTCTAACTATGGCTACACCTTC. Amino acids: CASSPPQAVSNYGYTF.

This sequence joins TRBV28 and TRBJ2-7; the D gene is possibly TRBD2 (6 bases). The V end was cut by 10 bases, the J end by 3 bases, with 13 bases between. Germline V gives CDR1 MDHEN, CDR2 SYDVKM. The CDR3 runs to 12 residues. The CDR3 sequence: CATSPGGYEQYF. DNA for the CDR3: TGTGCCACCAGCCCCGGGGGCTACGAGCAGTACTTC. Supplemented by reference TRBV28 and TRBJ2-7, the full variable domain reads DVKVTQSSRYLVKRTGEKVFLECVQDMDHENMFWYRQDPGLGLRLIYFSYDVKMKEKGDIPEGYSVSREKKERFSLILESASTNQTSMYLCATSPGGYEQYFGPGTRLTVT.

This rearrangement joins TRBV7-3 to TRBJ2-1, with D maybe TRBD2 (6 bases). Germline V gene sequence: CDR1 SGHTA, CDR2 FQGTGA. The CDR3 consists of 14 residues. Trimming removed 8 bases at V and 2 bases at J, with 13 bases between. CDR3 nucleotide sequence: TGTGCCAGCTCCCTTAGCGGAACCTACAATGAGCAGTTCTTC. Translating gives CASSLSGTYNEQFF. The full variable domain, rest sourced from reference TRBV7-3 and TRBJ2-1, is GAGVSQTPSNKVTEKGKYVELRCDPISGHTALYWYRQSLGQGPEFLIYFQGTGAADDSGLPNDRFFAVRPEGSVSTLKIQRTERGDSAVYLCASSLSGTYNEQFFGPGTRLTVL.

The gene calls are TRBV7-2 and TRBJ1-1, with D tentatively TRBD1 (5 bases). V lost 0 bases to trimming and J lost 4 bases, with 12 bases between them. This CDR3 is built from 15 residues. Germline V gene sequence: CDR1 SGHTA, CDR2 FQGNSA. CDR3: CASSLAPAGSTEAFF. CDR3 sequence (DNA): TGTGCCAGCAGCTTAGCCCCGGCAGGGTCCACTGAAGCTTTCTTT.

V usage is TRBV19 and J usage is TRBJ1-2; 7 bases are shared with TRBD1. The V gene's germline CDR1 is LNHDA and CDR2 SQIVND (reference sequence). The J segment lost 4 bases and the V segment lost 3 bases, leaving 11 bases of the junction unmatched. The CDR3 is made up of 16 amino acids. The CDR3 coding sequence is TGTGCCAGTAGTATGACCGACAGGGCGGGAGGCTATGGCTACACCTTC. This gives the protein CASSMTDRAGGYGYTF.

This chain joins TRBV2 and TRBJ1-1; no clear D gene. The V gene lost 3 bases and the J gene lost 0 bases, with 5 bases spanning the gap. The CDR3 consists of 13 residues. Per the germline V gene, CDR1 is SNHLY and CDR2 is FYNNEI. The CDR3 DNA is TGTGCCAGCAGTGAGAGTATGAACACTGAAGCTTTCTTT. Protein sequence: CASSESMNTEAFF.

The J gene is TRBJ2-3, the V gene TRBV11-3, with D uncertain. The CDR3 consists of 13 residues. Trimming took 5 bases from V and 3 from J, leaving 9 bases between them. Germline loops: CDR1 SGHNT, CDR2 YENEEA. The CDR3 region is CASSPSETDTQYF. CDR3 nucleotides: TGTGCCAGCAGCCCTTCGGAGACAGATACGCAGTATTTT.

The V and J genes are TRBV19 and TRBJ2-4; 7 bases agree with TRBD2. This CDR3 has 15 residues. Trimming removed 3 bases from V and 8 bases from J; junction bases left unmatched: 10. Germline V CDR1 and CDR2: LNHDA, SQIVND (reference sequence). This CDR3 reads CASSIAGGGSHIQYF. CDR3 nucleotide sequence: TGTGCCAGTAGTATTGCGGGCGGGGGAAGTCACATTCAGTACTTC.

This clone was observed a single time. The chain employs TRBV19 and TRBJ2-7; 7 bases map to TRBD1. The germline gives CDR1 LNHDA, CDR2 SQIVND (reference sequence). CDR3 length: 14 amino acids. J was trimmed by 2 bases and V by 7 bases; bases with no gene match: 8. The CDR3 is CASISGTAPYEQYF. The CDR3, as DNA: TGTGCCAGTATTTCCGGGACAGCTCCCTACGAGCAGTACTTC.

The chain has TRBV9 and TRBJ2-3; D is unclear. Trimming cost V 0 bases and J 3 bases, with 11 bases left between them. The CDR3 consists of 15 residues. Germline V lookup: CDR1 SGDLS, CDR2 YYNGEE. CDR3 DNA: TGTGCCAGCAGCGTAGGGTTTAAGGGTACAGATACGCAGTATTTT. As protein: CASSVGFKGTDTQYF.

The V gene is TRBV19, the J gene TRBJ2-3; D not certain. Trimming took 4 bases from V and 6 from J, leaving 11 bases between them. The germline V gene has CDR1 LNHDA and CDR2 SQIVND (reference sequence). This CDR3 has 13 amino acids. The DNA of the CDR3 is TGTGCCAGTAGTAGGGCAGTCGGGGATACGCAGTATTTT. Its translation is CASSRAVGDTQYF. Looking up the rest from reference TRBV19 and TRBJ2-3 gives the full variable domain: DGGITQSPKYLFRKEGQNVTLSCEQNLNHDAMYWYRQDPGQGLRLIYYSQIVNDFQKGDIAEGYSVSREKKESFPLTVTSAQKNPTAFYLCASSRAVGDTQYFGPGTRLTVL.

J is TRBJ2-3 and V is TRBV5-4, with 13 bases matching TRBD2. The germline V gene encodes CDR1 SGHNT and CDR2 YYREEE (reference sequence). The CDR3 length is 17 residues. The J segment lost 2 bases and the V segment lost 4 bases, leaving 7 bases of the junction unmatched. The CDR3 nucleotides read TGTGCCAGCAGCCTTGGACTAGCGGGGGCCAACACAGATACGCAGTATTTT. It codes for CASSLGLAGANTDTQYF.

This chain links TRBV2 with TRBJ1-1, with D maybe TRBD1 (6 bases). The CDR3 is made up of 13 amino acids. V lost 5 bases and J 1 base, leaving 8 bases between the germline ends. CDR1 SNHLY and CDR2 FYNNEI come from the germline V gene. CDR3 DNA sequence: TGTGCCAGCAGTTACAGGGAGAACACTGAAGCTTTCTTT. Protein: CASSYRENTEAFF.

This chain's CDR3 is CASSFSDSSYNEQFF. CDR3 coding DNA: TGTGCCAGCAGCTTTTCCGATAGCTCCTACAATGAGCAGTTCTTC. The rearrangement links TRBV7-9 to TRBJ2-1; the D is unclear. The V end lost 3 bases, the J end lost 0 bases, and 9 bases lay between the germline ends. The CDR3 consists of 15 residues. Germline V gene sequence: CDR1 SEHNR, CDR2 FQNEAQ (reference sequence).

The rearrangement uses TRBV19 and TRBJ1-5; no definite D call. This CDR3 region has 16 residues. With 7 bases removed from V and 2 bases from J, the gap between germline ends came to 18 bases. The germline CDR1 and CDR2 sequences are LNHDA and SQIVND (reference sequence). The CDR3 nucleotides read TGTGCCAGTACCGATTTGACCCGGGGAGGCAATCAGCCCCAGCATTTT. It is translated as CASTDLTRGGNQPQHF.

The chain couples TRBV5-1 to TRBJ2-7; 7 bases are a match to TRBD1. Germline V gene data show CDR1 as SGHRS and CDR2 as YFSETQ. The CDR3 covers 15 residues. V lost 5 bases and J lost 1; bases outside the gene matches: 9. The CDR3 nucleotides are TGCGCCAGCAGACGACCCGGGACAGAGTCCTACGAGCAGTACTTC. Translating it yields CASRRPGTESYEQYF.

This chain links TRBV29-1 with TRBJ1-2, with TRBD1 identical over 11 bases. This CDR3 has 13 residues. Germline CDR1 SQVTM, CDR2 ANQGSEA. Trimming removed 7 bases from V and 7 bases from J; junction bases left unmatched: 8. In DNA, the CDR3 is TGCAGCGGCCGGGACAGGGGGATGGGTGGCTACACCTTC. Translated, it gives CSGRDRGMGGYTF.

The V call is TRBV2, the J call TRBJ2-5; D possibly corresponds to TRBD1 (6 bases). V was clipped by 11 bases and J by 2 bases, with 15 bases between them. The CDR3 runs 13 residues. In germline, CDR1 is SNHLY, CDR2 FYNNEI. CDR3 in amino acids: CAGGWGQQETQYF. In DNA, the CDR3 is TGTGCCGGCGGCTGGGGGCAGCAAGAGACCCAGTACTTC.

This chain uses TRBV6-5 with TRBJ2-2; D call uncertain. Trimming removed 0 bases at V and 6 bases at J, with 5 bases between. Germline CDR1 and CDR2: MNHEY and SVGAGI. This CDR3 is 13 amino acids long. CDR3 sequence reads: CASSYSIPGELFF. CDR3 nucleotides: TGTGCCAGCAGTTACTCTATCCCCGGGGAGCTGTTTTTT.

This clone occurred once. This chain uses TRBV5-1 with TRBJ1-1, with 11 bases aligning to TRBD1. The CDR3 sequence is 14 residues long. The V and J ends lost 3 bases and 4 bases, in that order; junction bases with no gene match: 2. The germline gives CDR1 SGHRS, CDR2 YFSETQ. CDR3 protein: CASSSDRGLTEAFF. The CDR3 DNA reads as TGCGCCAGCAGCTCGGACAGGGGGCTCACTGAAGCTTTCTTT. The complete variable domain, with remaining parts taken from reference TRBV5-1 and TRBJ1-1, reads KAGVTQTPRYLIKTRGQQVTLSCSPISGHRSVSWYQQTPGQGLQFLFEYFSETQRNKGNFPGRFSGRQFSNSRSEMNVSTLELGDSALYLCASSSDRGLTEAFFGQGTRLTVV.

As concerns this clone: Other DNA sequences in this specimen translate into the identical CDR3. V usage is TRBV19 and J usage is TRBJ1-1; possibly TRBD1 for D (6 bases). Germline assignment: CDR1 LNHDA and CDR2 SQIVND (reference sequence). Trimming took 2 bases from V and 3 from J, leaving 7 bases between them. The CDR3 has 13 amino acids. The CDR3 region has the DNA TGTGCCAGTAGTATACCAGGGGACACTGAAGCTTTCTTT. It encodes CASSIPGDTEAFF. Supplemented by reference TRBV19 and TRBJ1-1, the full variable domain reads DGGITQSPKYLFRKEGQNVTLSCEQNLNHDAMYWYRQDPGQGLRLIYYSQIVNDFQKGDIAEGYSVSREKKESFPLTVTSAQKNPTAFYLCASSIPGDTEAFFGQGTRLTVV.

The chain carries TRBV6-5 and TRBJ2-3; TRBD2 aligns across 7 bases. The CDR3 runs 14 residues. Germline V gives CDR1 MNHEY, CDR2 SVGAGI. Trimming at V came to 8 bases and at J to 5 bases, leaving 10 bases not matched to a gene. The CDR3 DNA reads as TGTGCCAGCCGGAGAAGCGGGGCCCAAGATACGCAGTATTTT. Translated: CASRRSGAQDTQYF.

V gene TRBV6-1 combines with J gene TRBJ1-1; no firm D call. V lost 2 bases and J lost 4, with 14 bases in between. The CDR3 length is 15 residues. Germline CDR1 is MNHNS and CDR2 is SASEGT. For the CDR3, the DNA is TGTGCCAGCAGTGAAAGCCCGTCGGGATCCACTGAAGCTTTCTTT. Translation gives CASSESPSGSTEAFF.

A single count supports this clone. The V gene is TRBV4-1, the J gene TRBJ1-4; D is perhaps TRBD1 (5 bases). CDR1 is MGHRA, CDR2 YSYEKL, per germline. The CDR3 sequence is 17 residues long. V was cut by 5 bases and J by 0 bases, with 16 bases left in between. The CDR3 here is CASSSPGRSATNEKLFF. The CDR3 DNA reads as TGCGCCAGCAGCTCGCCGGGACGGTCTGCAACTAATGAAAAACTGTTTTTT.

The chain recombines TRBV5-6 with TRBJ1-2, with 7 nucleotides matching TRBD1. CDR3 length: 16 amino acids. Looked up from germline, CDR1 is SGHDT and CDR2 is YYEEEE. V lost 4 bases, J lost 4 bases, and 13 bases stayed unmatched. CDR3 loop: CASSREEGALGYGYTF. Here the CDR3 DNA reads TGTGCCAGCAGCCGAGAGGAGGGGGCGTTAGGCTATGGCTACACCTTC.

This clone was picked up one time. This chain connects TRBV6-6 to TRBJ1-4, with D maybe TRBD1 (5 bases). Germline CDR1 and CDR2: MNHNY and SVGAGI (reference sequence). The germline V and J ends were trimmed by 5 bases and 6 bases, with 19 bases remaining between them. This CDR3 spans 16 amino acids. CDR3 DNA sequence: TGTGCCAGCAGTCCCCTAGAGGCAGGGAAGGATGAAAAACTGTTTTTT. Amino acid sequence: CASSPLEAGKDEKLFF.

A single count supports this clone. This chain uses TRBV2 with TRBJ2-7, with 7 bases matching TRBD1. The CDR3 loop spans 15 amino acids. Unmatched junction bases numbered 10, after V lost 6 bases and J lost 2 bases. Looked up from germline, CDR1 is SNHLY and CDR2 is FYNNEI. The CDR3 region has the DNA TGTGCCAGCAGAGTTGGGACAGTTGGTCCCTACGAGCAGTACTTC. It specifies CASRVGTVGPYEQYF. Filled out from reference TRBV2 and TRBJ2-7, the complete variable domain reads EPEVTQTPSHQVTQMGQEVILRCVPISNHLYFYWYRQILGQKVEFLVSFYNNEISEKSEIFDDQFSVERPDGSNFTLKIRSTKLEDSAMYFCASRVGTVGPYEQYFGPGTRLTVT.